These 22 T cell receptor beta chains share one sample of origin, sequenced in a study of blood T cell repertoires in COVID-19. The table came from immunoSEQ multiplex PCR; TCRdb's copy has only in-frame clones and leaves some out. The sample carries approximately 180,000 clones, around 90% recorded once. The sequenced sample was peripheral blood. These receptors were taken from a woman between 45 and 65 years old with acute or convalescent COVID-19.

This chain uses TRBV6-4 with TRBJ1-6, with unresolved D. The CDR3 is 13 residues long. The ends were cut back, 3 bases at V and 7 bases at J, with 7 bases in the middle. Germline loops: CDR1 MRHNA, CDR2 SNTAGT. This CDR3 reads CASSDSLNSPLHF. The CDR3 coding sequence is TGTGCCAGCAGTGATTCGTTGAATTCACCCCTCCACTTT.

This chain links TRBV10-3 with TRBJ2-5; tentative D call: TRBD1 (6 bases). CDR1 and CDR2 (germline): ENHRY, SYGVKD. V lost 6 bases to trimming and J lost 3 bases, with 17 bases between them. The CDR3 is 15 residues long. The CDR3 protein is CAISEREGGKETQYF. Here the CDR3 DNA reads TGTGCCATCAGCGAGCGTGAAGGGGGAAAAGAGACCCAGTACTTC.

The chain uses TRBV13 and TRBJ1-3; D call uncertain. V lost 0 bases to trimming and J lost 0 bases, with 6 bases between them. The V gene's germline CDR1 is PRHDT and CDR2 FYEKMQ (reference sequence). This CDR3 spans 15 amino acids. The CDR3 DNA sequence: TGTGCCAGCAGCTTAGGCGGTCTCTCTGGAAACACCATATATTTT. Translating gives CASSLGGLSGNTIYF.

The chain employs TRBV19 and TRBJ2-6; a weak D match, TRBD1 (7 bases). CDR1 and CDR2 from the germline V gene are LNHDA and SQIVND (reference sequence). Trimming removed 6 bases from V and 4 bases from J, with 10 bases in between. This CDR3 is built from 14 residues. This CDR3 reads CASSRGAGANVLTF. The CDR3 DNA reads TGTGCCAGTAGCAGGGGGGCAGGGGCCAACGTCCTGACTTTC.

The chain combines TRBV4-1 with TRBJ2-7, with TRBD2 matching over 11 bases. Germline CDR1 and CDR2: MGHRA and YSYEKL. The CDR3 runs to 17 residues. With 3 bases clipped from V and 0 bases from J, the junction kept 7 bases outside the gene matches. CDR3 in DNA: TGCGCCAGCAGCCACAGTAGCGGGAGGGGGTCCTCCTACGAGCAGTACTTC. As protein: CASSHSSGRGSSYEQYF.

This clone was seen only a few times. The genes are TRBV25-1 and TRBJ1-4; TRBD1 is a possible D gene (6 bases). The CDR3 contains 14 residues. Trimming cost V 3 bases and J 6 bases, with 11 bases left between them. From germline, CDR1 is MGHDK and CDR2 SYGVNS. CDR3 in amino acids: CASSDSRGDEKLFF. The CDR3, as DNA: TGTGCCAGCAGTGATTCCAGGGGTGATGAAAAACTGTTTTTT.

This chain links TRBV11-2 with TRBJ1-1; TRBD1 is a possible D gene (5 bases). The CDR3 loop spans 14 amino acids. CDR1 and CDR2 from the germline V gene are SGHAT and FQNNGV. V shed 3 bases and J shed 4 bases, with 12 bases lying between them. CDR3 in DNA: TGTGCCAGCAGCTTGCCTACGGGGGGCACTGAAGCTTTCTTT. Encoded protein: CASSLPTGGTEAFF.

This chain joins TRBV7-8 and TRBJ1-4; 7 positions match TRBD1. V trimming: 3 bases; J trimming: 7 bases; junction bases outside the gene matches: 5. Germline CDR1 and CDR2: SGHVS and FQNEAQ. The CDR3 runs to 14 residues. CDR3: CASSFGTVGEKLFF. Here the CDR3 DNA reads TGTGCCAGCAGCTTCGGGACAGTTGGTGAAAAACTGTTTTTT.

This clone was seen a single time. This chain joins TRBV7-8 and TRBJ2-7; 9 nucleotides agree with TRBD2. CDR1 is SGHVS, CDR2 FQNEAQ, per germline. Trimming at V came to 4 bases and at J to 4 bases, leaving 8 bases not matched to a gene. This CDR3 has 15 residues. This CDR3 reads CASSSKLAGLYEQYF. CDR3 coding DNA: TGTGCCAGCAGCTCAAAACTAGCGGGTTTGTACGAGCAGTACTTC.

V usage is TRBV4-3 and J usage is TRBJ2-7; 8 bases align to TRBD1. V gave up 1 base and J gave up 5 bases; unmatched junction bases: 4. In germline, CDR1 is LGHNA, CDR2 YSLEER. This CDR3 has 14 amino acids. The DNA of the CDR3 is TGCGCCAGCAGCCAAGTGCACAGGGGGAACGAGCAGTACTTC. Translation: CASSQVHRGNEQYF.

This chain links TRBV4-3 with TRBJ2-3; D possibly corresponds to TRBD2 (5 bases). The CDR3 contains 15 residues. V lost 0 bases and J 3 bases, leaving 10 bases between the germline ends. Germline V CDR1 and CDR2: LGHNA, YSLEER. In DNA form, the CDR3 reads TGCGCCAGCAGCCAAGAAGGAGGTAGAACAGATACGCAGTATTTT. This sequence encodes CASSQEGGRTDTQYF.

V gene TRBV19 combines with J gene TRBJ2-2, with 8 bases fitting TRBD2. The V gene's germline CDR1 is LNHDA and CDR2 SQIVND (reference sequence). V shed 10 bases and J 5 bases; nucleotides not matched to a gene: 12. The CDR3 runs 15 residues. The CDR3 loop reads CATKTGTRTTGELFF. DNA for the CDR3: TGTGCCACCAAAACCGGGACTAGAACTACCGGGGAGCTGTTTTTT. Supplemented by reference TRBV19 and TRBJ2-2, the full variable domain reads DGGITQSPKYLFRKEGQNVTLSCEQNLNHDAMYWYRQDPGQGLRLIYYSQIVNDFQKGDIAEGYSVSREKKESFPLTVTSAQKNPTAFYLCATKTGTRTTGELFFGEGSRLTVL.

V and J are TRBV12-3 or TRBV12-4 and TRBJ1-1, with 7 positions matching TRBD1. Trimming took 0 bases from V and 7 from J; bases not matched to a gene: 2. The CDR3 consists of 13 residues. The CDR3 reads CASSLAGDSEAFF. For the CDR3, the DNA is TGTGCCAGCAGTTTAGCAGGGGACAGTGAAGCTTTCTTT.

V gene TRBV30 combines with J gene TRBJ2-5; TRBD2 agrees at 12 bases. Germline values: CDR1 GTSNPN, CDR2 SVGIG (reference sequence). This CDR3 contains 14 residues. The V segment lost 2 bases and the J segment 4 bases; nucleotides outside the gene matches: 2. The CDR3 protein is CAWSMGLAGETQYF. CDR3 nucleotides: TGTGCCTGGAGTATGGGACTAGCGGGAGAGACCCAGTACTTC.

The gene calls are TRBV29-1 and TRBJ2-7; 8 nucleotides agree with TRBD2. The trim removed 5 bases at V and 0 bases at J, leaving 3 bases unmatched. This CDR3 is 13 amino acids long. Germline V CDR1 and CDR2: SQVTM, ANQGSEA. Written as DNA, the CDR3 is TGCAGCGTTAGACTAGCGCACTCCTACGAGCAGTACTTC. Protein sequence: CSVRLAHSYEQYF.

V and J are TRBV11-3 and TRBJ1-1; D unresolved. From germline, CDR1 is SGHNT and CDR2 YENEEA. The V and J ends lost 6 bases and 3 bases respectively, with 8 bases between them. There are 12 residues in the CDR3. CDR3 region: CASSPSDTEAFF. In nucleotides, the CDR3 is TGTGCCAGCAGTCCGTCCGACACTGAAGCTTTCTTT.

The CDR3 sequence is CASSEAGGLVKQTQYF. CDR3 DNA: TGTGCCAGCAGTGAAGCGGGGGGACTAGTAAAGCAGACCCAGTACTTC. The chain links TRBV2 to TRBJ2-5, with 8 bases matching TRBD2. J was trimmed by 6 bases and V by 0 bases; bases with no gene match: 9. Germline V CDR1 and CDR2: SNHLY, FYNNEI. The CDR3 contains 16 residues.

The chain is built from TRBV9 and TRBJ1-1; D gene ambiguous. The CDR3 runs to 12 residues. Germline V gives CDR1 SGDLS, CDR2 YYNGEE. V lost 1 base to trimming and J lost 8 bases, with 9 bases between them. The CDR3 protein is CASSVTGREAFF. The CDR3 DNA follows: TGTGCCAGCAGCGTAACTGGGAGGGAAGCTTTCTTT. Together with reference TRBV9 and TRBJ1-1, the CDR3 gives the full variable domain: DSGVTQTPKHLITATGQRVTLRCSPRSGDLSVYWYQQSLDQGLQFLIQYYNGEERAKGNILERFSAQQFPDLHSELNLSSLELGDSALYFCASSVTGREAFFGQGTRLTVV.

The chain is built from TRBV10-2 and TRBJ1-1, with 8 positions matching TRBD1. Trimming at V came to 8 bases and at J to 3 bases, leaving 8 bases not matched to a gene. The CDR3 loop spans 14 amino acids. Germline CDR1 WSHSY, CDR2 SAAADI. Here the CDR3 DNA reads TGCGCCAGCCTCCGCAGGGGGCAAGACACTGAAGCTTTCTTT. It codes for CASLRRGQDTEAFF.

This clone was observed once. The gene calls are TRBV6-1 and TRBJ2-7; D perhaps matches TRBD1 (5 bases). The CDR3 runs to 13 residues. Germline V gene sequence: CDR1 MNHNS, CDR2 SASEGT. V lost 2 bases and J lost 5, with 10 bases in between. CDR3 residues: CASSEQGDNEQYF. CDR3 nucleotide sequence: TGTGCCAGCAGTGAACAGGGTGACAACGAGCAGTACTTC.

This chain connects TRBV5-5 to TRBJ2-7; 7 bases fit TRBD2. After removal of 1 base from V and 1 base from J, the junction contained 5 bases not matched to a gene. This CDR3 region has 15 residues. CDR1 and CDR2 (germline): SGHKS, YYEKEE (reference sequence). The CDR3: CASSLYGGGSYEQYF. The CDR3 nucleotides read TGTGCCAGCAGCTTGTATGGGGGAGGGTCCTACGAGCAGTACTTC.

The gene calls are TRBV27 and TRBJ2-2; 7 nucleotides agree with TRBD1. Trimming removed 6 bases from V and 5 bases from J; junction bases left unmatched: 3. This CDR3 has 13 residues. Germline-derived CDR1 and CDR2 are MNHEY and SMNVEV (reference sequence). The CDR3 DNA reads as TGTGCCAGCAGGCTACAGGGGACCGGGGAGCTGTTTTTT. Translated, it gives CASRLQGTGELFF.